These T cell receptor beta chains were read from a single sample in a study of cytomegalovirus exposure and HLA in healthy donors. Generated by immunoSEQ multiplex PCR, the TCRdb table keeps only in-frame clones and is missing some. Among tens of thousands of clones listed, approximately 72% were seen once. The sequenced material came from PBMCs. The receptors originated from a middle-aged woman in good health and CMV-seronegative. The CDR3 runs from the conserved cysteine through the conserved F or W. The D gene is left open where the match is weak. The size field is filled for only some rows; it gives once, few, many or a size class.

clone_size j_call d_call v_call cdr3_aa cdr3_nt
- TRBJ2-5 - TRBV6-9 CASSSTNASEAETQYF TGTGCCAGCAGTTCCACCAACGCTAGCGAGGCAGAGACCCAGTACTTC
- TRBJ2-3 TRBD2 TRBV29-1 CSVGTSGRRISTDTQYF TGCAGCGTGGGGACTAGCGGGAGGAGAATTAGCACAGATACGCAGTATTTT
- TRBJ1-5 - TRBV2 CASSVGRQPQHF TGTGCCAGCAGTGTTGGGAGGCAGCCCCAGCATTTT
- TRBJ1-2 - TRBV20-1 CSADSNYGYTF TGCAGTGCTGACTCCAACTATGGCTACACCTTC
- TRBJ2-7 TRBD1 TRBV11-3 CASSRTGGANNEQYF TGTGCCAGCAGCCGAACAGGGGGCGCTAATAACGAGCAGTACTTC
- TRBJ1-1 TRBD1 TRBV6-5 CASSYTGGTEAFF TGTGCCAGCAGTTACACAGGGGGCACTGAAGCTTTCTTT
- TRBJ2-3 TRBD2 TRBV29-1 CSVSSLGGRAANTQYF TGCAGCGTTTCCTCTTTGGGCGGGAGGGCCGCGAATACGCAGTATTTT
- TRBJ2-1 - TRBV5-1 CASRRDLAYNEQFF TGCGCCAGCAGACGGGACTTAGCCTACAATGAGCAGTTCTTC
few TRBJ2-7 TRBD2 TRBV5-6 CASTQGLAGGMSYEQYF TGTGCCAGCACTCAGGGACTAGCGGGAGGAATGTCCTACGAGCAGTACTTC
- TRBJ2-4 TRBD1 TRBV27 CASSADPDRAAKNIQYF TGTGCCAGCAGTGCAGACCCCGACAGGGCAGCCAAAAACATTCAGTACTTC
once TRBJ2-3 - TRBV10-3 CAISRTGTDTQYF TGTGCCATCAGCCGGACAGGCACAGATACGCAGTATTTT
- TRBJ2-6 - TRBV15 CATSRDPPGAGANVLTF TGTGCCACCAGCAGAGATCCTCCAGGCGCTGGGGCCAACGTCCTGACTTTC
- TRBJ2-6 TRBD1 TRBV27 CASRLKGQANHSGANVLTF TGTGCCAGCAGGCTTAAAGGACAGGCGAACCACTCTGGGGCCAACGTCCTGACTTTC
- TRBJ2-6 TRBD1 TRBV28 CASGTGPSGANVLTF TGTGCCAGCGGGACAGGGCCGTCTGGGGCCAACGTCCTGACTTTC
- TRBJ2-7 TRBD2 TRBV7-2 CASSRALAGGLSEQYF TGTGCCAGCAGCCGTGCTTTAGCGGGAGGGCTTAGCGAGCAGTACTTC
- TRBJ2-3 - TRBV5-4 CASSLRADTQYF TGTGCCAGCAGCTTGCGGGCAGATACGCAGTATTTT
once TRBJ1-3 - TRBV28 CASKPGGGGNTIYF TGTGCCTCCAAGCCGGGGGGAGGCGGAAACACCATATATTTT
few TRBJ1-3 - TRBV5-1 CASSLASSGNTIYF TGCGCCAGCAGCTTGGCCAGCTCTGGAAACACCATATATTTT
- TRBJ2-6 - TRBV5-1 CASSLAPSGSSGANVLTF TGCGCCAGCAGCTTGGCCCCCTCAGGTAGCTCTGGGGCCAACGTCCTGACTTTC
- TRBJ2-1 TRBD2 TRBV2 CARRLAGANEQFF TGTGCCCGACGACTAGCGGGAGCCAATGAGCAGTTCTTC
- TRBJ2-1 TRBD2 TRBV7-8 CASSLTTAGGNNEQFF TGTGCCAGCAGCTTAACCACAGCGGGAGGAAACAATGAGCAGTTCTTC
- TRBJ2-2 TRBD2 TRBV27 CASSSGTSGRAGELFF TGTGCCAGCAGTTCCGGGACTAGCGGGAGGGCCGGGGAGCTGTTTTTT